The 2 T cell receptor beta chains below come from one sample, sequenced in a study of T cell responses to AZD1222 COVID-19 vaccine (dated by TCRdb to the early 2020s). This specimen's time point label, interpreted: about 28 days (+/-7) after the second vaccine dose. Library preparation used the immunoSEQ multiplex PCR assay. TCRdb took over this immuneACCESS table, retaining in-frame rearrangements with V and J assigned. Such tables are incomplete; in checked studies, under half of the missing clones stem from an unresolved V gene, and the remainder is unexplained. The sample includes roughly 270,000 clones, with approximately 94% observed a single time. 0.55% of the sample goes to the ten largest clones. The sequencing used peripheral blood, collected 28 days after the second AZD1222 dose. These receptors originate from an adult who received the AZD1222 COVID-19 vaccine.

The V gene is TRBV15, the J gene TRBJ1-5; D is unclear. CDR1 and CDR2 from the germline V gene are LNHNV and YYDKDF (reference sequence). V lost 1 base and J lost 6, with 10 bases in between. The CDR3 contains 14 residues. For the CDR3, the DNA is TGTGCCACCAGCAGAGGACACCCGGGTCAGCCCCAGCATTTT. Residues: CATSRGHPGQPQHF.

The chain combines TRBV9 with TRBJ2-2; TRBD2 matches at 9 bases. CDR1 and CDR2 (germline): SGDLS, YYNGEE. The CDR3 is 16 amino acids. V lost 4 bases and J lost 3; bases outside the gene matches: 7. CDR3 region: CASSLGGGRDTGELFF. CDR3 sequence (DNA): TGTGCCAGCAGCCTTGGGGGCGGGAGGGACACCGGGGAGCTGTTTTTT. Based on the CDR3 plus reference TRBV9 and TRBJ2-2, the full variable domain is DSGVTQTPKHLITATGQRVTLRCSPRSGDLSVYWYQQSLDQGLQFLIQYYNGEERAKGNILERFSAQQFPDLHSELNLSSLELGDSALYFCASSLGGGRDTGELFFGEGSRLTVL.